Listed here are 27 T cell receptor beta chains from one sample, sequenced in a study of shared clonotypes between healthy human individuals. Naive-designated CD8 cells lacked CD45RO, were positively enriched for CCR7, and omitted terminally differentiated effector memory CD45RA+ cells. This table comes from immunoSEQ multiplex PCR, and its TCRdb copy is limited to in-frame clones, with some not included. The sample has about 2.2 million clones, over 85% seen once. The sequencing sample was made of naive CD8+ T cells from PBMCs. These receptors were obtained from a man younger than 30 in good health. Some clones in this sample may be carry-over from other donors' samples.

This clone appeared once. The gene calls are TRBV9 and TRBJ2-1; TRBD2 is a possible D gene (5 bases). V dropped 0 bases and J dropped 0 bases, with 10 bases sitting between them. The length of the CDR3 is 16 residues. Germline assignment: CDR1 SGDLS and CDR2 YYNGEE. CDR3 sequence: CASSVDDYSSYNEQFF. The CDR3, as DNA: TGTGCCAGCAGCGTAGACGACTATAGCTCCTACAATGAGCAGTTCTTC. Full variable domain (rest looked up from reference TRBV9 and TRBJ2-1): DSGVTQTPKHLITATGQRVTLRCSPRSGDLSVYWYQQSLDQGLQFLIQYYNGEERAKGNILERFSAQQFPDLHSELNLSSLELGDSALYFCASSVDDYSSYNEQFFGPGTRLTVL.

The CDR3, as DNA: TGTGCCGCCCGCTTTGGGAACACTGAAGCTTTCTTT. Amino acid sequence: CAARFGNTEAFF. The chain is built from TRBV7-9 and TRBJ1-1; D not resolved. This CDR3 region has 12 residues. Germline CDR1 SEHNR, CDR2 FQNEAQ (reference sequence). Trimming took off 11 bases at V and 1 base at J, with 11 bases between the two ends.

Here the CDR3 reads CASSYRGASTDTQYF. DNA for the CDR3: TGTGCCAGCAGCTACCGGGGGGCCAGCACAGATACGCAGTATTTT. The chain employs TRBV5-7 and TRBJ2-3; maybe TRBD2 (7 bases). TRBV5-7 is assigned to the ORF class and has an uncertain function. Trimming removed 3 bases at V and 0 bases at J, with 11 bases between. The CDR3 loop spans 15 amino acids.

The chain combines TRBV7-9 with TRBJ2-7, with D tentatively TRBD2 (5 bases). Trimming removed 4 bases at V and 6 bases at J, with 19 bases between. Germline V lookup: CDR1 SEHNR, CDR2 FQNEAQ (reference sequence). This CDR3 has 15 residues. CDR3 in DNA: TGTGCCAGCAGCTCCCCCCAGAGGGCTCATTCCGAGCAGTACTTC. This translates into CASSSPQRAHSEQYF.

In regard to this clone: This sample includes further DNA sequences coding for the same CDR3. The rearrangement uses TRBV4-3 and TRBJ1-1; D call uncertain. Deletions cut 0 bases from V and 1 base from J, with 9 bases between. CDR1 and CDR2 (germline): LGHNA, YSLEER. This CDR3 contains 15 residues. The DNA of the CDR3 is TGCGCCAGCAGCCAAGACGGGTGGGGGAACACTGAAGCTTTCTTT. Translating it yields CASSQDGWGNTEAFF.

The rearrangement uses TRBV20-1 and TRBJ2-5; D gene uncertain. The DNA end favors TRBJ2-7, so the J call may be wrong. Germline values: CDR1 DFQATT, CDR2 SNEGSKA (reference sequence). This CDR3 is built from 11 residues. The CDR3 nucleotides are TGCAGTGCTAGAGATCCCTACGAGCAGTACTTC. Amino acids: CSARDPYEQYF.

This clone was seen only once. The chain has TRBV28 and TRBJ2-5, with D hard to call. CDR1 and CDR2 from the germline V gene are MDHEN and SYDVKM. There are 13 residues in the CDR3. V dropped 4 bases and J dropped 5 bases, with 11 bases sitting between them. CDR3 protein: CASSSLGPETQYF. For the CDR3, the DNA is TGTGCCAGCAGTTCGCTCGGTCCGGAGACCCAGTACTTC.

The V call is TRBV6-1, the J call TRBJ2-3; unclear D gene. This CDR3 has 14 residues. Germline V gene lookup returns CDR1 MNHNS and CDR2 SASEGT. V lost 6 bases and J 4 bases, leaving 14 bases between the germline ends. In nucleotides, the CDR3 is TGTGCCAGCAGCCCCTCCAGAGACGCAGATACGCAGTATTTT. Amino acids: CASSPSRDADTQYF.

The chain uses TRBV27 and TRBJ2-1; D call uncertain. The CDR3 extends over 15 amino acids. V was cut by 7 bases and J by 0 bases, with 13 bases left in between. Germline-derived CDR1 and CDR2 are MNHEY and SMNVEV (reference sequence). The CDR3 region is CASTPSSYSYNEQFF. The CDR3, as DNA: TGTGCCAGCACCCCCTCGAGTTACTCCTACAATGAGCAGTTCTTC.

The chain has TRBV7-2 and TRBJ2-2; no firm D call. Trimming cost V 3 bases and J 4 bases, with 12 bases left between them. The CDR3 spans 15 residues. Per the germline V gene, CDR1 is SGHTA and CDR2 is FQGNSA. For the CDR3, the DNA is TGTGCCAGCAGCTTCAGGCGAGCTTTCACCGGGGAGCTGTTTTTT. It encodes CASSFRRAFTGELFF.

This clone was seen a single time. The V and J genes are TRBV5-1 and TRBJ1-2; D gene ambiguous. The V and J ends lost 4 bases and 0 bases respectively, with 13 bases between them. The CDR3 covers 15 residues. Germline-derived CDR1 and CDR2 are SGHRS and YFSETQ. CDR3 bases: TGCGCCAGCAGCCCTGCCGCGTCAGCTAACTATGGCTACACCTTC. Translation: CASSPAASANYGYTF. Using reference TRBV5-1 and TRBJ1-2 for the parts outside the CDR3, the full variable domain is KAGVTQTPRYLIKTRGQQVTLSCSPISGHRSVSWYQQTPGQGLQFLFEYFSETQRNKGNFPGRFSGRQFSNSRSEMNVSTLELGDSALYLCASSPAASANYGYTFGSGTRLTVV.

CDR3 nucleotide sequence: TGTGCCAGCAGCCACCTCGTGGGAGGGTTAGAGACCCAGTACTTC. The encoded protein is CASSHLVGGLETQYF. The chain carries TRBV7-2 and TRBJ2-5, with TRBD2 matching over 7 bases. The germline V gene encodes CDR1 SGHTA and CDR2 FQGNSA. The CDR3 is 15 residues long. J was trimmed by 4 bases and V by 5 bases; bases with no gene match: 10.

The genes are TRBV29-1 and TRBJ1-2, with D possibly matching TRBD1 (6 bases). V dropped 6 bases and J dropped 1 base, with 15 bases sitting between them. The CDR3 spans 14 residues. Looked up from germline, CDR1 is SQVTM and CDR2 is ANQGSEA. The CDR3 sequence: CSVLGAPFNYGYTF. The CDR3 DNA follows: TGCAGCGTCCTGGGGGCACCATTTAACTATGGCTACACCTTC. Complete variable domain (other parts from reference TRBV29-1 and TRBJ1-2): SAVISQKPSRDICQRGTSLTIQCQVDSQVTMMFWYRQQPGQSLTLIATANQGSEATYESGFVIDKFPISRPNLTFSTLTVSNMSPEDSSIYLCSVLGAPFNYGYTFGSGTRLTVV.

This clone was counted once. The chain recombines TRBV27 with TRBJ2-3; no clear D. Germline assignment: CDR1 MNHEY and CDR2 SMNVEV (reference sequence). The germline V and J ends were trimmed by 3 bases and 4 bases, with 20 bases remaining between them. This CDR3 has 17 residues. CDR3 nucleotides: TGTGCCAGCAGTTTCGGATCGAATCTTGAGCGAGCAGATACGCAGTATTTT. Its protein product is CASSFGSNLERADTQYF.

V gene TRBV29-1 combines with J gene TRBJ1-2; no reliable D call. Per germline, CDR1 SQVTM and CDR2 ANQGSEA. Deletions cut 0 bases from V and 1 base from J, with 12 bases between. This CDR3 contains 15 residues. The CDR3 DNA reads TGCAGCGTTGAAGATTATGAGGCAAGTAACTATGGCTACACCTTC. It specifies CSVEDYEASNYGYTF.

V is TRBV7-2 and J is TRBJ2-7; no clear D gene. The CDR3 sequence is 14 residues long. Trimming left V 0 bases short and J 2 bases short, with 8 bases between. From germline, CDR1 is SGHTA and CDR2 FQGNSA. Here the CDR3 DNA reads TGTGCCAGCAGCTTAGCATCCATACCCTACGAGCAGTACTTC. Translated, it gives CASSLASIPYEQYF.

The chain uses TRBV19 and TRBJ2-3; tentatively, D is TRBD2 (5 bases). Germline CDR1 is LNHDA and CDR2 is SQIVND (reference sequence). V lost 6 bases to trimming and J lost 0 bases, with 7 bases between them. The CDR3 sequence is 13 residues long. The CDR3 loop reads CASRRTSTDTQYF. The DNA for the CDR3 is TGTGCCAGTAGGCGGACTAGCACAGATACGCAGTATTTT.

This clone was observed a single time. CDR3: CASSLGRQGRYSNQPQHF. The CDR3 DNA sequence: TGTGCCAGCAGCTTAGGGCGACAGGGGAGATATAGCAATCAGCCCCAGCATTTT. The V gene is TRBV11-2, the J gene TRBJ1-5; the match to TRBD1 covers 8 bases. The CDR3 is made up of 18 amino acids. The germline V gene has CDR1 SGHAT and CDR2 FQNNGV. The trim removed 1 base at V and 0 bases at J, leaving 8 bases unmatched.

This sequence joins TRBV19 and TRBJ2-5; possible D gene TRBD1, 6 bases. Germline CDR1 LNHDA, CDR2 SQIVND (reference sequence). Trimming stripped 1 base from V and 2 bases from J, with 14 bases between. This CDR3 contains 16 residues. The CDR3 protein is CASSIVAVRGQETQYF. The CDR3 nucleotides read TGTGCCAGTAGTATAGTGGCAGTGAGGGGGCAAGAGACCCAGTACTTC.

The rearrangement links TRBV2 to TRBJ2-2; 10 bases are a match to TRBD1. The length of the CDR3 is 16 residues. J was trimmed by 1 base and V by 7 bases; bases with no gene match: 6. Germline lookup yields CDR1 SNHLY and CDR2 FYNNEI. This CDR3 is CASTSDRGKNTGELFF. The CDR3 DNA sequence: TGTGCCAGCACTTCGGACAGGGGGAAGAACACCGGGGAGCTGTTTTTT.

This clone was picked up one time. The chain is built from TRBV29-1 and TRBJ1-1; D is uncertain. V lost 1 base and J 4 bases, leaving 13 bases between the germline ends. From germline, CDR1 is SQVTM and CDR2 ANQGSEA. The CDR3 has 14 residues. CDR3 in DNA: TGCAGCGTTGAAGGGAACGGGGTCGGCACTGAAGCTTTCTTT. It encodes CSVEGNGVGTEAFF.

This clone has a handful of counts. The J gene is TRBJ1-3, the V gene TRBV10-3; D call uncertain. Looked up from germline, CDR1 is ENHRY and CDR2 is SYGVKD. The CDR3 is made up of 13 amino acids. V was trimmed by 10 bases and J by 6 bases, leaving 16 bases between them. Written as DNA, the CDR3 is TGTGCCACCCTGGAGTTTGAGGAAAACACCATATATTTT. Amino acid sequence: CATLEFEENTIYF.

This clone was picked up one time. CDR3 loop: CASSQARETVTGELFF. CDR3 DNA sequence: TGCGCCAGCAGCCAAGCGCGGGAGACGGTCACCGGGGAGCTGTTTTTT. V usage is TRBV4-3 and J usage is TRBJ2-2; 7 nucleotides agree with TRBD2. J lost 4 bases, V lost 1 base, and 6 bases had no gene match. Germline V gene sequence: CDR1 LGHNA, CDR2 YSLEER. This CDR3 contains 16 residues.

As concerns this clone: This specimen includes other DNA sequences encoding the same CDR3. J is TRBJ2-7 and V is TRBV4-1; possibly TRBD1 for D (6 bases). The V end lost 3 bases, the J end lost 2 bases, and 8 bases lay between the germline ends. The CDR3 has 13 amino acids. The germline gives CDR1 MGHRA, CDR2 YSYEKL. The CDR3 loop is CASSHQGTYEQYF. CDR3 in DNA: TGCGCCAGCAGCCATCAGGGGACCTACGAGCAGTACTTC.

Points on this clone: The same CDR3 is also encoded by other DNA sequences in this sample. V and J are TRBV27 and TRBJ2-1, with no clear D. CDR3 length: 12 amino acids. The germline CDR1 and CDR2 sequences are MNHEY and SMNVEV (reference sequence). V shed 6 bases and J shed 7 bases, with 10 bases lying between them. DNA for the CDR3: TGTGCCAGCAGCCCCGGGTATAATGAGCAGTTCTTC. This encodes CASSPGYNEQFF.

The V call is TRBV27, the J call TRBJ2-5; D may be TRBD1 or TRBD2 (5 bases each). The tail of the sequence fits TRBJ2-7 better, so the J call may be wrong. Germline values: CDR1 MNHEY, CDR2 SMNVEV (reference sequence). The CDR3 sequence is 16 residues long. The CDR3 is CASSVSVGPLSYEQYF. The CDR3 nucleotides read TGTGCCAGCAGTGTAAGCGTGGGACCCCTCTCCTACGAGCAGTACTTC.

The V gene is TRBV27, the J gene TRBJ2-7; tentative D call: TRBD2 (7 bases). The CDR3 consists of 14 residues. Trimming left V 8 bases short and J 0 bases short, with 14 bases between. Germline V CDR1 and CDR2: MNHEY, SMNVEV (reference sequence). The CDR3 protein is CASQGRGSSYEQYF. DNA of the CDR3: TGTGCCAGCCAGGGGCGGGGGAGCTCCTACGAGCAGTACTTC.